Below, 26 T cell receptor beta chains from the same sample are listed, as sequenced in a study of blood T cells in healthy people across ages. Next came a second PCR, run for about 7 to 11 cycles, which used a sample-barcoded 5' primer along with a J-beta primer mix. TCRdb analysed the 5' RACE reads with MiXCR anew, one entry per CDR3 protein. The sample has about 1.6 million distinct CDR3 sequences; about 31% are singletons. Sequences were obtained from blood. These receptors were obtained from a woman in her twenties or thirties in good health.

This clonotype was detected only a few times. The chain employs TRBV10-3 and TRBJ1-2; the D gene is possibly TRBD1 (5 bases). Per the germline V gene, CDR1 is ENHRY and CDR2 is SYGVKD. This CDR3 comprises 17 residues. Trimming stripped 6 bases from V and 2 bases from J, with 22 bases between. The CDR3 DNA is TGTGCCATCAGAGGTTTGGCTGTGGGGGAGGAGAACTATGGCTACACCTTC. Protein sequence: CAIRGLAVGEENYGYTF.

The rearrangement joins TRBV10-3 to TRBJ1-2; D is uncertain. CDR1 and CDR2 from the germline V gene are ENHRY and SYGVKD. V was cut by 3 bases and J by 0 bases, with 2 bases left in between. The CDR3 is made up of 12 amino acids. The CDR3: CAISEPNYGYTF. Written as DNA, the CDR3 is TGTGCCATCAGTGAACCTAACTATGGCTACACCTTC.

Turning to this clonotype: A junction end diverges from the germline sequence, so it may reflect a read error. The chain uses TRBV2 and TRBJ1-4, with a possible D match to TRBD1 (6 bases). The germline V gene encodes CDR1 SNHLY and CDR2 FYNNEI. This CDR3 comprises 14 residues. CDR3 DNA: TGTGCCGGCAGTGTACAGGGTAGGAATGAAAAACTGTTTTTT. Translation: CAGSVQGRNEKLFF.

The V and J genes are TRBV9 and TRBJ2-3; perhaps TRBD2 as D (6 bases). This CDR3 comprises 17 residues. Germline-derived CDR1 and CDR2 are SGDLS and YYNGEE. Trimming took off 0 bases at V and 0 bases at J, with 14 bases between the two ends. CDR3 sequence (DNA): TGTGCCAGCAGCGTAGCTAGCGACAGAACTAGCACAGATACGCAGTATTTT. Its translation: CASSVASDRTSTDTQYF.

The table lists this clonotype with a count of one. The chain couples TRBV30 to TRBJ1-6; D remains ambiguous. CDR3 length: 13 residues. The V end lost 2 bases, the J end lost 7 bases, and 9 bases lay between the germline ends. Germline CDR1 and CDR2: GTSNPN and SVGIG (reference sequence). CDR3 nucleotides: TGTGCCTGGAGTTCCGTTAGAAATTCACCCCTCCACTTT. Its translation: CAWSSVRNSPLHF.

V is TRBV3-1 and J is TRBJ2-7; D is uncertain. The CDR3 totals 14 residues. Germline lookup yields CDR1 LGHDT and CDR2 YNNKEL (reference sequence). V lost 4 bases, J lost 4 bases, and 14 bases lay in between. The CDR3 here is CASSRVVSQYEQYF. CDR3 coding DNA: TGTGCCAGCAGCCGAGTGGTCAGCCAATACGAGCAGTACTTC.

There are a few counts of this clonotype. The genes are TRBV28 and TRBJ2-5; 12 nucleotides match TRBD1. The germline V gene encodes CDR1 MDHEN and CDR2 SYDVKM. The CDR3 runs to 14 residues. V gave up 6 bases and J gave up 11 bases; unmatched junction bases: 10. The chain's CDR3 is CASRTGDRGQKQYF. The CDR3 DNA is TGTGCCAGCAGGACCGGGGACAGGGGGCAAAAGCAGTACTTC.

There are a few counts of this clonotype. V and J are TRBV20-1 and TRBJ2-1; D remains ambiguous. Germline CDR1 DFQATT, CDR2 SNEGSKA (reference sequence). This CDR3 has 16 amino acids. The ends were cut back, 0 bases at V and 4 bases at J, with 16 bases in the middle. CDR3 sequence (DNA): TGCAGTGCTAGAGATCTGGTGACCCACGGGTACAATGAGCAGTTCTTC. Translated, it gives CSARDLVTHGYNEQFF.

This clonotype was counted only a few times. J is TRBJ2-3 and V is TRBV4-1, with 7 bases lining up with TRBD2. V dropped 1 base and J dropped 6; count of bases not matched to a gene: 10. Per germline, CDR1 MGHRA and CDR2 YSYEKL. The CDR3 consists of 16 residues. CDR3 sequence: CASSQGLAATGDTQYF. The CDR3 nucleotides are TGCGCCAGCAGCCAAGGGCTAGCGGCCACGGGGGATACGCAGTATTTT.

This clonotype was seen more than once but under ten times. This sequence joins TRBV4-1 and TRBJ2-7, with TRBD2 as a possible D gene (5 bases). This CDR3 contains 19 residues. Per the germline V gene, CDR1 is MGHRA and CDR2 is YSYEKL. V lost 1 base and J lost 5, with 27 bases in between. In DNA, the CDR3 is TGCGCCAGCAGCCAAGGGATCGGGGAGCTCAGGCAGGCAAAAAACGAGCAGTACTTC. Translation: CASSQGIGELRQAKNEQYF.

This clonotype occurred once. Relative to the germline gene, one junction end is altered; a read error may explain this. This chain uses TRBV29-1 with TRBJ1-2, with TRBD1 matching over 7 bases. CDR3 length: 16 residues. CDR1 SQVTM and CDR2 ANQGSEA come from the germline V gene. In DNA form, the CDR3 reads TGCAGCGTTGAAGATCGAGGGAAGGGGGCTAACTGTGGCTACACCTTC. Translating gives CSVEDRGKGANCGYTF.

This sequence joins TRBV14 and TRBJ1-1, with 7 bases matching TRBD1. Germline loops: CDR1 SGHDN, CDR2 FVKESK. The CDR3 has 15 residues. Trimming took 3 bases from V and 4 from J; bases not matched to a gene: 8. CDR3 loop: CASSQYGQVPTEAFF. DNA for the CDR3: TGTGCCAGCAGCCAGTACGGACAGGTCCCCACTGAAGCTTTCTTT.

This clonotype appeared a few times. CDR3 protein: CASSVEGGLSEQYF. CDR3 in DNA: TGTGCCAGCAGCGTCGAAGGGGGGCTCAGCGAGCAGTACTTC. This chain connects TRBV5-4 to TRBJ2-7; D tentatively reads TRBD1 or TRBD2 (6 bases each). The CDR3 runs 14 residues. Looked up from germline, CDR1 is SGHNT and CDR2 is YYREEE (reference sequence). V lost 4 bases, J lost 6 bases, and 17 bases lay in between.

V and J are TRBV20-1 and TRBJ2-7; D ambiguous. CDR1 is DFQATT and CDR2 is SNEGSKA in the germline V gene (reference sequence). The germline V and J ends were trimmed by 6 bases and 1 base, with 16 bases remaining between them. The CDR3 is 14 residues long. The DNA for the CDR3 is TGCAGTGCCCCAGATGGCGGTTTTTCCTACGAGCAGTACTTC. This sequence encodes CSAPDGGFSYEQYF.

In this sample, this clonotype turned up a few times. The chain links TRBV3-1 to TRBJ2-1; possible D gene TRBD2, 7 bases. V dropped 8 bases and J dropped 4 bases, with 15 bases sitting between them. Germline CDR1 reads LGHDT; CDR2 reads YNNKEL (reference sequence). The CDR3 sequence is 14 residues long. CDR3 nucleotides: TGTGCCAGCGCTAAGGGGGGGCGGTACAATGAGCAGTTCTTC. It yields the protein CASAKGGRYNEQFF.

The chain uses TRBV12-3 or TRBV12-4 and TRBJ2-7; 7 bases align to TRBD1. V trimming: 6 bases; J trimming: 2 bases; junction bases outside the gene matches: 16. There are 17 residues in the CDR3. CDR3 nucleotides: TGTGCCAGCAGGGGGGACAGCCAAAAACTATTGCCCTACGAGCAGTACTTC. It encodes CASRGDSQKLLPYEQYF.

This clonotype was recorded a few times. The chain combines TRBV15 with TRBJ2-3; D is perhaps TRBD2 (5 bases). Germline V lookup: CDR1 LNHNV, CDR2 YYDKDF (reference sequence). Between the trimmed V and J ends, which lost 5 bases and 0 bases, there was a span of 18 bases. CDR3 length equals 17 residues. The DNA for the CDR3 is TGTGCCACCAGCCCCGAGCGGCTCAGTGTTAGCACAGATACGCAGTATTTT. Its translation is CATSPERLSVSTDTQYF.

This chain connects TRBV18 to TRBJ2-1, with unresolved D. Germline lookup yields CDR1 KGHSH and CDR2 LQKENI. V gave up 3 bases and J gave up 5 bases, with 11 bases separating them. The CDR3 extends over 14 amino acids. The CDR3 DNA follows: TGTGCCAGCTCACCCTCCGAAAGGGACAATGAGCAGTTCTTC. Amino acids: CASSPSERDNEQFF.

This clonotype has more than one count but fewer than ten. The V and J genes are TRBV7-2 and TRBJ2-3; D might be TRBD2 (6 bases). Germline lookup yields CDR1 SGHTA and CDR2 FQGNSA. Trimming shortened V by 1 base and J by 4 bases, and 12 bases separated the two germline ends. CDR3 size: 15 residues. The DNA of the CDR3 is TGTGCCAGCAGCTTAGTCCAGGGAGGTGCAGATACGCAGTATTTT. Amino acid sequence: CASSLVQGGADTQYF.

The genes are TRBV20-1 and TRBJ2-5; the D gene is possibly TRBD2 (7 bases). CDR1 and CDR2 from the germline V gene are DFQATT and SNEGSKA (reference sequence). The CDR3 spans 14 residues. The germline V and J ends were trimmed by 5 bases and 5 bases, with 18 bases remaining between them. The CDR3 sequence: CSARYSRGGETQYF. The CDR3 coding sequence is TGCAGTGCTCGTTATAGCAGGGGAGGGGAGACCCAGTACTTC.

This chain uses TRBV21-1 with TRBJ1-4. TRBV21-1 is designated a pseudogene. This CDR3 region has 16 residues. In DNA, the CDR3 is TGTGCCAGCAGCAAAGCGGAAGAGGGTACTAAAGAAAAACTGTTTTTT. Translating it yields CASSKAEEGTKEKLFF.

Comments on this clonotype: One end of the junction varies from germline; a read error may be responsible. This rearrangement joins TRBV6-2 or TRBV6-3 to TRBJ2-3; 11 bases agree with TRBD2. The CDR3 runs 21 residues. Germline V gene lookup returns CDR1 MNHEY and CDR2 SVGEGT. CDR3 in DNA: TGTGCCGGCAGTTATGATCCGGTTCTAGCGGGGGGTCACCTGAACACAGATACGCAGTATTTT. Protein product: CAGSYDPVLAGGHLNTDTQYF.

This clonotype was counted at least ten times. The genes are TRBV5-1 and TRBJ2-7, with D unresolved. V was shortened by 0 bases and J by 6 bases, with 13 bases between the two germline ends. The V gene's germline CDR1 is SGHRS and CDR2 YFSETQ. The CDR3 loop spans 14 amino acids. This CDR3 is CASSLGHSSAEQYF. CDR3 DNA: TGCGCCAGCAGCTTGGGTCACTCATCGGCCGAGCAGTACTTC.

This clonotype has a handful of counts. V and J are TRBV20-1 and TRBJ1-1; weak D call: TRBD1 (5 bases). Trimming pared 2 bases from V and 1 base from J, leaving 11 bases between. The length of the CDR3 is 14 residues. Germline V CDR1 and CDR2: DFQATT, SNEGSKA (reference sequence). CDR3 loop: CSARQGMENTEAFF. Here the CDR3 DNA reads TGCAGTGCTAGACAGGGAATGGAGAACACTGAAGCTTTCTTT.

J is TRBJ1-2 and V is TRBV7-9; 7 positions agree with TRBD1. Germline values: CDR1 SEHNR, CDR2 FQNEAQ (reference sequence). The CDR3 loop spans 15 amino acids. V shed 5 bases and J 6 bases; nucleotides not matched to a gene: 12. CDR3 sequence (DNA): TGTGCCAGCAGCACCTCAGGGGGAAGGAATGATGGCTACACCTTC. This encodes CASSTSGGRNDGYTF.

The CDR3 spells CAWSVLGQGAEAFF. The CDR3 DNA follows: TGTGCCTGGAGTGTACTGGGGCAGGGGGCTGAAGCTTTCTTT. This sequence joins TRBV30 and TRBJ1-1; 7 bases are a match to TRBD1. The V and J ends lost 0 bases and 6 bases, in that order; junction bases with no gene match: 7. The CDR3 loop spans 14 amino acids. Germline V gives CDR1 GTSNPN, CDR2 SVGIG (reference sequence).